Listed below are T cell receptor beta chains from one sample, sequenced in a study of cytomegalovirus exposure and HLA in healthy donors. Sequencing was performed with immunoSEQ multiplex PCR; in TCRdb, only in-frame clones are kept and a portion is missing. The sample includes roughly 140,000 clones, around 90% of them seen just once. Sequencing was carried out using PBMCs. These receptor sequences come from a woman aged 18-30 years in good health and CMV-seropositive. The CDR3 runs from the conserved cysteine through the conserved F or W. The D gene is left open where the match is weak. Rows give clone size only sometimes, using once, few, many, or a class for an expanded clone.

CDR3nt: TGTGCCAGCAGTCCACAGGGGTGGAACACTGAAGCTTTCTTT
CDR3aa: CASSPQGWNTEAFF
v_gene: TRBV28
d_gene: TRBD1
j_gene: TRBJ1-1
abundance: -

CDR3nt: TGTGCCAGCAGCTTGGGTACAGGGGAAGGTCGATTCTACGGCTACACCTTC
CDR3aa: CASSLGTGEGRFYGYTF
v_gene: TRBV5-6
d_gene: TRBD1
j_gene: TRBJ1-2
abundance: -

CDR3nt: TGTGCCAGCGCCCCTGAGCCGCTGAGGTATGGCTACACCTTC
CDR3aa: CASAPEPLRYGYTF
v_gene: TRBV27
d_gene: -
j_gene: TRBJ1-2
abundance: -

CDR3nt: TGTGCCAGCAGCCCAGAGGCCGGGTATAGCAATCAGCCCCAGCATTTT
CDR3aa: CASSPEAGYSNQPQHF
v_gene: TRBV11-2
d_gene: -
j_gene: TRBJ1-5
abundance: once

CDR3nt: TGTGCCAGCATCGCGATAGCGGGAGTAACCTACGAGCAGTACTTC
CDR3aa: CASIAIAGVTYEQYF
v_gene: TRBV11-2
d_gene: TRBD2
j_gene: TRBJ2-7
abundance: -

CDR3nt: TGTGCCACCAGCGCGCGGACAGGGGACAATCAGCCCCAGCATTTT
CDR3aa: CATSARTGDNQPQHF
v_gene: TRBV15
d_gene: TRBD1
j_gene: TRBJ1-5
abundance: -

CDR3nt: TGTGCCAGCAGTGAGCGTAAGGGCGGGACTAGCGGGAACGGTGAGCAGTTCTTC
CDR3aa: CASSERKGGTSGNGEQFF
v_gene: TRBV6-1
d_gene: TRBD2
j_gene: TRBJ2-1
abundance: -

CDR3nt: TGTGCCAGCAGTTTATCGGGGGGAGTGGGCGGGGAGCTGTTTTTT
CDR3aa: CASSLSGGVGGELFF
v_gene: TRBV27
d_gene: -
j_gene: TRBJ2-2
abundance: -

CDR3nt: TGTGCCAGCAGCTTAGCGCTAGAGGAGCAGTACTTC
CDR3aa: CASSLALEEQYF
v_gene: TRBV7-9
d_gene: -
j_gene: TRBJ2-7
abundance: -

CDR3nt: TGTGCCAGCAGTGAACCGGGAAGTCAAGAGACCCAGTACTTC
CDR3aa: CASSEPGSQETQYF
v_gene: TRBV2
d_gene: -
j_gene: TRBJ2-5
abundance: -

CDR3nt: TGTGCCAGCCGACGACATAAGTGGGGACTAGTGGTCTACGAGCAGTACTTC
CDR3aa: CASRRHKWGLVVYEQYF
v_gene: TRBV28
d_gene: TRBD2
j_gene: TRBJ2-7
abundance: few

CDR3nt: TGCGCCAGCAGCCAAGCGGGACTAGCGGAGTTCCATGAGCAGTTCTTC
CDR3aa: CASSQAGLAEFHEQFF
v_gene: TRBV4-1
d_gene: TRBD2
j_gene: TRBJ2-1
abundance: -

CDR3nt: TGTGCCAGCAGCTTAGGGACAGGGTTGTACGAGCAGTACTTC
CDR3aa: CASSLGTGLYEQYF
v_gene: TRBV11-2
d_gene: TRBD1
j_gene: TRBJ2-7
abundance: few

CDR3nt: TGTGCCAGCAGAAGCTCTAGCGTCCTCACAGATACGCAGTATTTT
CDR3aa: CASRSSSVLTDTQYF
v_gene: TRBV6-5
d_gene: -
j_gene: TRBJ2-3
abundance: -

CDR3nt: TGTGCCAGCAGCTTCAGGACTAGCGGGGCTACCGGGGAGCTGTTTTTT
CDR3aa: CASSFRTSGATGELFF
v_gene: TRBV7-8
d_gene: TRBD2
j_gene: TRBJ2-2
abundance: -

CDR3nt: TGTGCCAGCAGTGAGGTAGCGGGAGGGTACGAGCAGTACTTC
CDR3aa: CASSEVAGGYEQYF
v_gene: TRBV25-1
d_gene: TRBD2
j_gene: TRBJ2-7
abundance: -

CDR3nt: TGTGCCACCAGAGACCATGCCAGCGGGAGCGGGAGAGGTTACAATGAGCAGTTCTTC
CDR3aa: CATRDHASGSGRGYNEQFF
v_gene: TRBV15
d_gene: TRBD2
j_gene: TRBJ2-1
abundance: -

CDR3nt: TGCGCCAGCAGTGCGGGGGGCAATGAGCAGTTCTTC
CDR3aa: CASSAGGNEQFF
v_gene: TRBV10-2
d_gene: TRBD2
j_gene: TRBJ2-1
abundance: -

CDR3nt: TGTGCCAGCAGCCTCGGCCCGGGACACCCGTACCAAGAGACCCAGTACTTC
CDR3aa: CASSLGPGHPYQETQYF
v_gene: TRBV11-3
d_gene: -
j_gene: TRBJ2-5
abundance: once

CDR3nt: TGTGCCAGCAGCTTAGGTCCCGCTCTGGCTAGCCGATACTACGAGCAGTACTTC
CDR3aa: CASSLGPALASRYYEQYF
v_gene: TRBV7-8
d_gene: -
j_gene: TRBJ2-7
abundance: -

CDR3nt: TGCGCCAGCAGCTTAGGGACAGAGCAAGAGACCCAGTACTTC
CDR3aa: CASSLGTEQETQYF
v_gene: TRBV5-1
d_gene: TRBD1
j_gene: TRBJ2-5
abundance: -

CDR3nt: TGTGCCACCAGCAGAGATTTCCAGTCCGCTTTGACTGAAGCTTTCTTT
CDR3aa: CATSRDFQSALTEAFF
v_gene: TRBV15
d_gene: -
j_gene: TRBJ1-1
abundance: few

CDR3nt: TGTGCCAGCGGGAGGGCAGCGCCCACCGGGGAGCTGTTTTTT
CDR3aa: CASGRAAPTGELFF
v_gene: TRBV2
d_gene: TRBD2
j_gene: TRBJ2-2
abundance: -

CDR3nt: TGCGCCAGCAGCCAGGACACTAGCGGGGGCTCCTACAATGAGCAGTTCTTC
CDR3aa: CASSQDTSGGSYNEQFF
v_gene: TRBV4-3
d_gene: TRBD2
j_gene: TRBJ2-1
abundance: -

CDR3nt: TGTGCCAGCACCAGACTAGCGGGACGTTCCTACAATGAGCAGTTCTTC
CDR3aa: CASTRLAGRSYNEQFF
v_gene: TRBV7-2
d_gene: TRBD2
j_gene: TRBJ2-1
abundance: -

CDR3nt: TGTGCCAGCAGCCGCGGACGGACTGCGGAGACCCAGTACTTC
CDR3aa: CASSRGRTAETQYF
v_gene: TRBV7-7
d_gene: -
j_gene: TRBJ2-5
abundance: -

CDR3nt: TGCGCCAGCAGTGAGTCGTTCAGGGGGAACAATTATGGCTACACCTTC
CDR3aa: CASSESFRGNNYGYTF
v_gene: TRBV10-2
d_gene: TRBD1
j_gene: TRBJ1-2
abundance: -

CDR3nt: TGTGCCAGCAGCTTAGCGTTAGCTAACTATGGCTACACCTTC
CDR3aa: CASSLALANYGYTF
v_gene: TRBV7-8
d_gene: -
j_gene: TRBJ1-2
abundance: -

CDR3nt: TGTGCCAGCAGCCGAACAGGGGGCAGAAGTGAAAAACTGTTTTTT
CDR3aa: CASSRTGGRSEKLFF
v_gene: TRBV11-2
d_gene: TRBD1
j_gene: TRBJ1-4
abundance: -

CDR3nt: TGTGCCAGCAGTGGAGGATGGAGCTCCTACGAGCAGTACTTC
CDR3aa: CASSGGWSSYEQYF
v_gene: TRBV6-1
d_gene: -
j_gene: TRBJ2-7
abundance: few

CDR3nt: TGTGCCAGCAGCGCAGGAATAGGGGTAGAAAAACTGTTTTTT
CDR3aa: CASSAGIGVEKLFF
v_gene: TRBV9
d_gene: -
j_gene: TRBJ1-4
abundance: -

CDR3nt: TGCAGCGTTGAAGATGCGGGTTGGACTTATGGCTACACCTTC
CDR3aa: CSVEDAGWTYGYTF
v_gene: TRBV29-1
d_gene: -
j_gene: TRBJ1-2
abundance: -

CDR3nt: TGTGCCAGCAGCGGAAGGCCCGGAGGCCACACTGAAGCTTTCTTT
CDR3aa: CASSGRPGGHTEAFF
v_gene: TRBV9
d_gene: -
j_gene: TRBJ1-1
abundance: few

CDR3nt: TGCGCCAGCAGCCCGGGGACTAGCCTCAATGAGCAGTTCTTC
CDR3aa: CASSPGTSLNEQFF
v_gene: TRBV5-1
d_gene: TRBD2
j_gene: TRBJ2-1
abundance: -

CDR3nt: TGTGCCAGCAGCTTAGGGACTAGGAAAGAGACCCAGTACTTC
CDR3aa: CASSLGTRKETQYF
v_gene: TRBV11-2
d_gene: TRBD2
j_gene: TRBJ2-5
abundance: -

CDR3nt: TGTGCCAGCAGCCCAGCAGGCCCGATCTACGAGCAGTACTTC
CDR3aa: CASSPAGPIYEQYF
v_gene: TRBV5-4
d_gene: -
j_gene: TRBJ2-7
abundance: -

CDR3nt: TGCAGCGCGGCGGGGTCTGGGCGGGAAAAACTGTTTTTT
CDR3aa: CSAAGSGREKLFF
v_gene: TRBV29-1
d_gene: -
j_gene: TRBJ1-4
abundance: -

CDR3nt: TGCAGCGCCTCGAGTGGCCCGTCGGGTGAGCAGTACTTC
CDR3aa: CSASSGPSGEQYF
v_gene: TRBV29-1
d_gene: -
j_gene: TRBJ2-7
abundance: once

CDR3nt: TGTGCCAGCCAGGCTAAGGGTGGGGGCTCAGTCACAGATACGCAGTATTTT
CDR3aa: CASQAKGGGSVTDTQYF
v_gene: TRBV6-4
d_gene: -
j_gene: TRBJ2-3
abundance: -

CDR3nt: TGTGCTAGTGGCCCCGGACAGGGCTATGGCTACACCTTC
CDR3aa: CASGPGQGYGYTF
v_gene: TRBV12-5
d_gene: TRBD1
j_gene: TRBJ1-2
abundance: -

CDR3nt: TGTGCCAGCAGCGTAGTGAGTAGCGGGAGTGGGTACACCGGGGAGCTGTTTTTT
CDR3aa: CASSVVSSGSGYTGELFF
v_gene: TRBV9
d_gene: TRBD2
j_gene: TRBJ2-2
abundance: -